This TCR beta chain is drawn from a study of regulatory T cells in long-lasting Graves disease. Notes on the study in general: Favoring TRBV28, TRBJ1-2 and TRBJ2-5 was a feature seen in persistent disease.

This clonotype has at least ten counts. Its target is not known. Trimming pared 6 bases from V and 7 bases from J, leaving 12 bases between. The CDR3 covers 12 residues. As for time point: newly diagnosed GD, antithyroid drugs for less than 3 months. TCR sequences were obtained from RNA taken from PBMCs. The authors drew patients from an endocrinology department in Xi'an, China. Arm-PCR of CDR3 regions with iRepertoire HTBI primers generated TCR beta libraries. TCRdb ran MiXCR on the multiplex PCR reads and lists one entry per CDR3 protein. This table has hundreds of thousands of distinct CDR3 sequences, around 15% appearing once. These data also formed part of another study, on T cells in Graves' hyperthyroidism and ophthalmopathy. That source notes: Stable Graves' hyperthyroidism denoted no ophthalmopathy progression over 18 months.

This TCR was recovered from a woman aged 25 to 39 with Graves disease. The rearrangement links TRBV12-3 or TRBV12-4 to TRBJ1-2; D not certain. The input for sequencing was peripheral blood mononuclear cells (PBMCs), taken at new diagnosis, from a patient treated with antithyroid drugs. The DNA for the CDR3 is TGTGCCAGCAGCCAGGACCGGCGTGGCTACACCTTC. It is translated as CASSQDRRGYTF.